The subject of this entry is one T cell receptor (beta chain). What antigen it recognizes has not been identified. Within one base of it there is no much larger clone, and no base qualities were kept. In the same sample, other DNA sequences code for this CDR3. TCR CDR3 regions were amplified from genomic DNA by multiplex PCR using the deep immunoSEQ assay. For each cell subset, the extracted genomic DNA was distributed evenly across all wells of several immunoSEQ 96-well plates, and each plate served as one replicate. For sorted subsets, roughly 200 ng genomic DNA, equal to about 30,000 T cell genomes, was loaded into each replicate PCR. Purified libraries were quantified with a Qubit 3.0 fluorometer, sized on a Bioanalyzer 2100, and re-quantified with the KAPA Library Quantification kit. Every immunoSEQ 96-well plate was sequenced on a dedicated single-read 150-cycle Illumina NextSeq 550 flow cell. The study's own analysis went as follows. The immunoSEQ output contained only junctional sequences without quality scores, so filtering could not match that applied to full-length reads. Sequences were annotated with PyIR, a Python wrapper for IgBLAST v1.9, and V/J genes and CDR3 were assigned using IMGT germline references. Reads were filtered out if the reads had weak V/J assignments (E-value above 1e-6), no CDR3, stop codons, out-of-frame junctions, or ambiguous translated residues. V3J clonotypes were defined by identical inferred V gene, J gene, and CDR3 amino acid sequence. Percentage overlap between repertoires was calculated by dividing the number of shared unique clonotypes by the size of the smaller repertoire. Richness of each repertoire was evaluated using RTK rarefaction, the Chao1 estimator, and Recon v2.1 estimates of unobserved clonotypes. Generation probabilities were computed with OLGA for all TCRbeta clonotypes obtained by the gDNA method from a handful of donors. TCRdb carries this immuneACCESS record with in-frame sequences only. Its versions omit some clonotypes, under half of them owing to an unresolved V gene in the studies checked, with the rest unexplained. V and J calls and clone size are those listed in that table; D and trimming were worked out from the DNA. For this sample the table gives just over 2,000,000 clones, of which about 95% were detected only once. The top ten hold about 1.1% of the sample.

As encoded in the germline V gene, CDR1 is MGHRA while CDR2 is YSYEKL. From its cysteine to its phenylalanine, the CDR3 spans 14 amino acids. CDR3 DNA only is kept here, 42 bases in frame from base 1. Trimming removed 4 bases from V and 3 bases from J, leaving 13 bases between the germline ends. This sample stems from a study of shared clonotypes between healthy human individuals (dated by TCRdb to 2018 to 2020). With regard to the full study: Three men and a couple of women, aged 18 to 49 years, made up the cohort. For each donor, CD4 naive and CD4 memory were each given three plates, CD8 naive was given two plates, and CD8 memory was given one plate. Blood TCR repertoires of roughly five healthy adults were deeply sequenced to estimate repertoire size and the extent of clonotype sharing between individuals. To increase sequencing depth and limit assay-specific biases, TCR repertoire library preparation and sequencing were carried out by different laboratories using diverse techniques. Per donor, leukapheresis produced somewhere between about 0.8 and 9.5 billion PBMCs. On the study overall, not on this receptor specifically: Sampling was limited to blood, and TCR repertoires in tissue likely differ from TCR repertoires in blood. Across a handful of donors, around 5% of naive CD4, approximately 4% of naive CD8, about 2.3% of memory CD4, and under 0.45% of memory CD8 clonotypes were shared. Pairwise subsampling led to the expectation that sequencing depth would affect the degree of clonotype sharing among donors. Because the study included only a small number of donors, the genetic and exposure-history diversity represented was limited. Naive subsets generally had larger estimated clonotype richness than memory subsets did. Clonotypes shared by all four sorted-subset donors showed higher generation probabilities than non-shared clonotypes. Rarefaction of sorted-subset datasets indicated incomplete sequencing despite the large sequencing depth.

CD8 naive samples were obtained by positive selection for CCR7 among CD45RO-negative cells, yielding a CD45RA+CCR7+ population from which TemRA cells were excluded. The donors were healthy, HIV-negative adults who had no recently reported acute infections or vaccinations. Every donor was a Caucasian adult living in Nashville, Tennessee, USA. After blood collection by leukapheresis, PBMCs were isolated using Ficoll-Histopaque density gradient centrifugation and then cryopreserved in the vapor phase of liquid nitrogen. Purity and quantity of every magnetically sorted T cell population were checked by analytical flow cytometry. From each sorted fraction, genomic DNA was isolated and quantified by UV absorbance on a Nanodrop 2000c.

The sequencing input was naive CD8+ T cells sorted from blood. The meaning of the sample's cell subset or site label: CD45RA+CCR7+. This sequence uses TRBV4-1 and TRBJ2-7; possibly the D gene is TRBD2, per 6 matching bases. This clonotype originated in a man younger than 30 in good health. The nucleotide sequence reads TGCGCCAGCAGCCCCGGGCAGGGAGGCTACGAGCAGTACTTC. Translation gives CASSPGQGGYEQYF.